Shown below are 27 T cell receptor beta chains from a single sample sequenced in a study of blood T cell repertoires in COVID-19. Sequencing was performed with immunoSEQ multiplex PCR; in TCRdb, only in-frame clones are kept and a portion is missing. The table shows approximately 120,000 clones, with roughly four fifths occurring only once. Material: PBMCs or T cells enriched from blood (not recorded which). The receptors derive from a young man who had recovered from COVID-19.

This clone turned up a few times. This CDR3 is CASSLDGSSGNTIYF. The CDR3 DNA follows: TGCGCCAGCAGCTTGGACGGGAGCTCTGGAAACACCATATATTTT. The rearrangement joins TRBV5-1 to TRBJ1-3; D is undetermined. V lost 0 bases to trimming and J lost 0 bases, with 7 bases between them. CDR1 is SGHRS and CDR2 is YFSETQ in the germline V gene. This CDR3 comprises 15 residues.

The genes are TRBV5-1 and TRBJ2-5; 11 nucleotides match TRBD2. The germline gives CDR1 SGHRS, CDR2 YFSETQ. J gave up 4 bases and V 5 bases, and 7 bases lay outside the gene matches. The CDR3 has 15 amino acids. The CDR3 region is CASRAAGLAGETQYF. CDR3 DNA sequence: TGCGCCAGCAGGGCCGCCGGACTAGCGGGAGAGACCCAGTACTTC.

This chain joins TRBV5-5 and TRBJ2-3; D might be TRBD1 (5 bases). The CDR3 runs to 16 residues. Trimming left V 0 bases short and J 3 bases short, with 14 bases between. CDR1 SGHKS and CDR2 YYEKEE come from the germline V gene (reference sequence). CDR3 coding DNA: TGTGCCAGCAGCTTGGTCTACGACCCAGGGACAGATACGCAGTATTTT. Protein sequence: CASSLVYDPGTDTQYF. The full variable domain, with the rest looked up from reference TRBV5-5 and TRBJ2-3, is DAGVTQSPTHLIKTRGQQVTLRCSPISGHKSVSWYQQVLGQGPQFIFQYYEKEERGRGNFPDRFSARQFPNYSSELNVNALLLGDSALYLCASSLVYDPGTDTQYFGPGTRLTVL.

Details on this clone: The identical CDR3 is also encoded by other nucleotide sequences in the sample. As DNA, the CDR3 is TGTGCCAGCAGCCCCAGGGGAAACACTGAAGCTTTCTTT. Residues: CASSPRGNTEAFF. This chain connects TRBV3-1 (or the pseudogene TRBV3-2) to TRBJ1-1; D is perhaps TRBD1 (6 bases). Germline V gene lookup returns CDR1 LGHDT and CDR2 YNNKEL (reference sequence). V lost 4 bases to trimming and J lost 2 bases, with 8 bases between them. The CDR3 extends over 13 amino acids.

The chain uses TRBV6-5 and TRBJ2-1; 7 bases are shared with TRBD1. The CDR3 totals 14 residues. V lost 2 bases and J lost 9; bases outside the gene matches: 7. Germline lookup yields CDR1 MNHEY and CDR2 SVGAGI. The chain's CDR3 is CASSYETGWGEQFF. CDR3 nucleotide sequence: TGTGCCAGCAGTTACGAGACAGGGTGGGGTGAGCAGTTCTTC.

V gene TRBV29-1 combines with J gene TRBJ2-1, with D unresolved. The CDR3 consists of 13 residues. The germline V and J ends were trimmed by 2 bases and 3 bases, with 8 bases remaining between them. Per germline, CDR1 SQVTM and CDR2 ANQGSEA. The CDR3 reads CSVEYLNYNEQFF. DNA of the CDR3: TGCAGCGTTGAATATTTAAACTACAATGAGCAGTTCTTC.

The CDR3 here is CASSPGQGRNTEAFF. CDR3 bases: TGTGCCAGCAGTCCGGGACAGGGGAGGAACACTGAAGCTTTCTTT. This rearrangement joins TRBV28 to TRBJ1-1; TRBD1 matches at 10 bases. The CDR3 consists of 15 residues. The V segment lost 5 bases and the J segment 1 base; nucleotides outside the gene matches: 4. Germline assignment: CDR1 MDHEN and CDR2 SYDVKM.

This chain joins TRBV4-1 and TRBJ2-2; 8 bases are shared with TRBD2. In germline, CDR1 is MGHRA, CDR2 YSYEKL. Losses at the gene ends were 0 bases for V and 7 bases for J; bases not matched to a gene: 13. This CDR3 has 18 amino acids. In DNA, the CDR3 is TGCGCCAGCAGCCAAGATAGTATAAGCGGGAGAGAGGGCGGGGAGCTGTTTTTT. Protein product: CASSQDSISGREGGELFF.

The chain is built from TRBV19 and TRBJ1-2; 8 positions match TRBD1. In germline, CDR1 is LNHDA, CDR2 SQIVND (reference sequence). The CDR3 consists of 14 residues. J was trimmed by 4 bases and V by 7 bases; bases with no gene match: 8. The CDR3 DNA reads TGTGCCAGTACCCCGACAGGGGAAGGCTATGGCTACACCTTC. Residues: CASTPTGEGYGYTF.

The chain couples TRBV2 to TRBJ1-1; maybe TRBD1 (5 bases). CDR1 and CDR2 (germline): SNHLY, FYNNEI. With 6 bases removed from V and 8 bases from J, the gap between germline ends came to 10 bases. This CDR3 region has 11 residues. CDR3 residues: CASRVDREAFF. The DNA for the CDR3 is TGTGCCAGCAGGGTTGACAGAGAAGCTTTCTTT.

The chain uses TRBV6-6 and TRBJ2-5; 14 positions match TRBD2. J was trimmed by 5 bases and V by 5 bases; bases with no gene match: 10. Germline-derived CDR1 and CDR2 are MNHNY and SVGAGI (reference sequence). CDR3 length equals 17 residues. The CDR3 coding sequence is TGTGCCAGCAGTCCCCGACTAGCGGGGGGGAGGGGTGAGACCCAGTACTTC. Its protein is CASSPRLAGGRGETQYF.

The rearrangement uses TRBV7-3 and TRBJ2-1; TRBD2 matches at 10 bases. The CDR3 runs 13 residues. Per the germline V gene, CDR1 is SGHTA and CDR2 is FQGTGA. V lost 2 bases and J lost 14; bases outside the gene matches: 6. CDR3 region: CASSLLAGGLKFF. As DNA, the CDR3 is TGTGCCAGCAGCTTATTAGCGGGGGGCCTAAAGTTCTTC.

This chain uses TRBV30 with TRBJ2-7, with TRBD2 identical over 7 bases. Germline trimming cut 3 bases from V and 0 bases from J; bases unmatched to any gene: 5. Per germline, CDR1 GTSNPN and CDR2 SVGIG (reference sequence). The CDR3 spans 14 residues. This CDR3 reads CAWSGGLDSYEQYF. The CDR3 coding sequence is TGTGCCTGGAGCGGCGGACTAGACTCCTACGAGCAGTACTTC. Looking up the rest from reference TRBV30 and TRBJ2-7 gives the full variable domain: SQTIHQWPATLVQPVGSPLSLECTVEGTSNPNLYWYRQAAGRGLQLLFYSVGIGQISSEVPQNLSASRPQDRQFILSSKKLLLSDSGFYLCAWSGGLDSYEQYFGPGTRLTVT.

This clone has a handful of counts. The chain employs TRBV19 and TRBJ1-5, with TRBD1 identical over 12 bases. CDR3 length: 14 residues. The V gene end was trimmed by 10 bases and the J gene end by 5 bases; junction bases not matched to a gene: 6. Germline values: CDR1 LNHDA, CDR2 SQIVND (reference sequence). The CDR3 DNA reads TGTGCCACCGCCGGGACAGGGGGCGATCAGCCCCAGCATTTT. It encodes CATAGTGGDQPQHF.

This clone has just one count. This sequence joins TRBV19 and TRBJ1-3, with D hard to call. Looked up from germline, CDR1 is LNHDA and CDR2 is SQIVND (reference sequence). The CDR3 sequence is 16 residues long. Trimming shortened V by 0 bases and J by 9 bases, and 18 bases separated the two germline ends. The CDR3 nucleotides read TGTGCCAGTAGTATAGATTCGTACTCGGGTGGAGTCACCATATATTTT. The encoded protein is CASSIDSYSGGVTIYF.

CDR3 DNA sequence: TGTGCCAGCAGTTTAGAGGGGGACCAGCCCCAGCATTTT. This codes for CASSLEGDQPQHF. J is TRBJ1-5 and V is TRBV27; TRBD1 is a possible D gene (6 bases). The ends were cut back, 2 bases at V and 7 bases at J, with 9 bases in the middle. Germline assignment: CDR1 MNHEY and CDR2 SMNVEV (reference sequence). The CDR3 extends over 13 amino acids.

J is TRBJ2-3 and V is TRBV10-3, with D unresolved. The CDR3 has 14 amino acids. V was clipped by 8 bases and J by 5 bases, with 17 bases between them. Germline assignment: CDR1 ENHRY and CDR2 SYGVKD. This chain's CDR3 is CAIDDGQTGDTQYF. CDR3 in DNA: TGTGCCATCGACGATGGGCAAACCGGAGATACGCAGTATTTT.

The chain combines TRBV4-1 with TRBJ2-1, with a weak D call TRBD2 (6 bases). CDR1 is MGHRA and CDR2 is YSYEKL in the germline V gene. Deletions cut 3 bases from V and 0 bases from J, with 9 bases between. This CDR3 is 15 amino acids long. The CDR3 here is CASSQMRGSYNEQFF. For the CDR3, the DNA is TGCGCCAGCAGCCAGATGCGGGGCTCCTACAATGAGCAGTTCTTC.

The chain carries TRBV19 and TRBJ1-1; 12 positions match TRBD1. The V gene's germline CDR1 is LNHDA and CDR2 SQIVND (reference sequence). The V gene end was trimmed by 1 base and the J gene end by 3 bases; junction bases not matched to a gene: 0. The length of the CDR3 is 15 residues. The CDR3 reads CASSIGDRGHTEAFF. In DNA, the CDR3 is TGTGCCAGTAGTATAGGGGACAGGGGGCACACTGAAGCTTTCTTT.

This clone was recorded only once. The chain couples TRBV11-2 to TRBJ2-2; tentative D call: TRBD1 (6 bases). Trimming took off 3 bases at V and 4 bases at J, with 12 bases between the two ends. This CDR3 region has 15 residues. Germline loops: CDR1 SGHAT, CDR2 FQNNGV. Here the CDR3 DNA reads TGTGCCAGCAGCTTTGGGGGCGCGGTCACCGGGGAGCTGTTTTTT. Residues: CASSFGGAVTGELFF.

V and J are TRBV29-1 and TRBJ2-7; D remains ambiguous. Germline values: CDR1 SQVTM, CDR2 ANQGSEA. Trimming removed 4 bases at V and 2 bases at J, with 12 bases between. This CDR3 comprises 13 residues. CDR3 in amino acids: CSVVIYRTYEQYF. DNA for the CDR3: TGCAGCGTTGTTATTTACAGAACCTACGAGCAGTACTTC.

This chain links TRBV12-5 with TRBJ2-2; TRBD1 is a possible D gene (5 bases). The CDR3 consists of 13 residues. CDR1 is LGHNT, CDR2 FRNRAP, per germline. V gave up 5 bases and J gave up 7 bases, with 11 bases separating them. The CDR3 DNA is TGTGCTAGTGGTCAGCAGGGATACGGGGAGCTGTTTTTT. Translation gives CASGQQGYGELFF.

The J gene is TRBJ2-7, the V gene TRBV5-4; a weak D match, TRBD2 (6 bases). The CDR3 spans 16 residues. Trimming shortened V by 3 bases and J by 0 bases, and 16 bases separated the two germline ends. CDR1 and CDR2 (germline): SGHNT, YYREEE (reference sequence). CDR3 nucleotide sequence: TGTGCCAGCAGCTCGACGGCGGGACGGCACTCCTACGAGCAGTACTTC. Translated: CASSSTAGRHSYEQYF. Full variable domain (outside the CDR3, taken from reference TRBV5-4 and TRBJ2-7): ETGVTQSPTHLIKTRGQQVTLRCSSQSGHNTVSWYQQALGQGPQFIFQYYREEENGRGNFPPRFSGLQFPNYSSELNVNALELDDSALYLCASSSTAGRHSYEQYFGPGTRLTVT.

The chain links TRBV10-1 to TRBJ1-1, with D possibly matching TRBD1 (6 bases). V was clipped by 3 bases and J by 5 bases, with 10 bases between them. The CDR3 extends over 13 amino acids. CDR1 is WNHNN, CDR2 SYGVQD, per germline (reference sequence). The chain's CDR3 is CASSEQGRTEAFF. The CDR3 DNA sequence: TGCGCCAGCAGTGAACAGGGACGTACTGAAGCTTTCTTT.

The chain is built from TRBV2 and TRBJ1-6, with D possibly being TRBD1 (5 bases). V shed 7 bases and J shed 9 bases, with 19 bases lying between them. Germline V lookup: CDR1 SNHLY, CDR2 FYNNEI. The CDR3 length is 15 residues. The CDR3 loop is CASIDSPAVGSPLHF. The CDR3, as DNA: TGTGCCAGCATCGACAGTCCCGCCGTCGGTTCACCCCTCCACTTT.

The chain links TRBV19 to TRBJ2-1; no firm D call. Per germline, CDR1 LNHDA and CDR2 SQIVND (reference sequence). Trimming removed 7 bases from V and 2 bases from J, with 15 bases in between. CDR3 length: 15 amino acids. The DNA for the CDR3 is TGTGCCAGTATTGGGTTCGGGTCCACCTACAATGAGCAGTTCTTC. Amino acids: CASIGFGSTYNEQFF.

A note on this clone: At the DNA level, this CDR3 is encoded by other sequences in the same sample as well. The chain joins TRBV9 to TRBJ2-3; the D gene is possibly TRBD2 (6 bases). Trimming pared 6 bases from V and 0 bases from J, leaving 11 bases between. This CDR3 is built from 14 residues. CDR1 is SGDLS and CDR2 is YYNGEE in the germline V gene. CDR3 DNA: TGTGCCAGCAACAAGGGGACTAGCACAGATACGCAGTATTTT. Its protein product is CASNKGTSTDTQYF.